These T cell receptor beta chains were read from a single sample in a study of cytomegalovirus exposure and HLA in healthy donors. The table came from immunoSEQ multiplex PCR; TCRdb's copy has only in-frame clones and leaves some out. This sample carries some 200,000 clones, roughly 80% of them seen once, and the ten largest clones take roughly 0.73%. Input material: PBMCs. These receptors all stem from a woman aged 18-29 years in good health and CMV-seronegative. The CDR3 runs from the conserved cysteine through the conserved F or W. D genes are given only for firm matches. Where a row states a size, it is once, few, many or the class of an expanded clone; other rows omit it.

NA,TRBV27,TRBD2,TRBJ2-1,CASSSLAGDRIEQFF,TGTGCCAGCAGTTCCCTAGCGGGAGACCGGATTGAGCAGTTCTTC
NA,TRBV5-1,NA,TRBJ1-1,CASSLIGAVTEAFF,TGCGCCAGCAGCCTGATAGGGGCAGTTACTGAAGCTTTCTTT
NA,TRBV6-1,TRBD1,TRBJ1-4,CASSEGQGATNEKLFF,TGTGCCAGCAGTGAGGGACAGGGGGCAACTAATGAAAAACTGTTTTTT
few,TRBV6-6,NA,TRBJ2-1,CASKQYNEQFF,TGTGCCAGCAAACAATACAATGAGCAGTTCTTC
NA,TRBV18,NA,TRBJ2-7,CASSPPSNYEQYF,TGTGCCAGCTCACCACCAAGCAACTACGAGCAGTACTTC
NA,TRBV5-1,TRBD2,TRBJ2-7,CASSFSGTSGELEQYF,TGCGCCAGCAGCTTCTCCGGGACTAGCGGGGAGCTCGAGCAGTACTTC
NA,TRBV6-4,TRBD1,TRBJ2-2,CASSTGTGETGELFF,TGTGCCAGCAGCACAGGGACAGGGGAGACCGGGGAGCTGTTTTTT
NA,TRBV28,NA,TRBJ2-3,CASSPGDDLTDTQYF,TGTGCCAGCAGTCCGGGGGACGACCTCACAGATACGCAGTATTTT
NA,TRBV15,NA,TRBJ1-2,CATSRDSTLTF,TGTGCCACCAGCAGAGATTCCACTTTGACCTTC
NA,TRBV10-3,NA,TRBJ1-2,CAISESTGYGYTF,TGTGCCATCAGTGAGTCGACTGGTTATGGCTACACCTTC
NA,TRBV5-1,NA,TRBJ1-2,CASSPRSQGEGYTF,TGCGCCAGCAGCCCCCGTTCCCAGGGCGAGGGCTACACCTTC
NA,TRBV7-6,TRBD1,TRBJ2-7,CASSTTSTGAYEQYF,TGTGCCAGCAGCACTACCTCGACAGGGGCCTACGAGCAGTACTTC
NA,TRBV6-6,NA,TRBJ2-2,CASSYRHFANTGELFF,TGTGCCAGCAGTTATCGACACTTCGCGAACACCGGGGAGCTGTTTTTT
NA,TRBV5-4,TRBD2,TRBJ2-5,CASSATSGIGWTQYF,TGTGCCAGCAGCGCCACTAGCGGGATAGGTTGGACCCAGTACTTC
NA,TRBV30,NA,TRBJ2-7,CAWSGGIHEQYF,TGTGCCTGGAGTGGCGGGATCCACGAGCAGTACTTC
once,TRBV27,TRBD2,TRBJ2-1,CASSPLGRAGYNEQFF,TGTGCCAGCAGTCCCCTGGGGAGGGCGGGATACAATGAGCAGTTCTTC
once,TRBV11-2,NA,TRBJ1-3,CASSLVTRGRTSGNTIYF,TGTGCCAGCAGCTTAGTGACCAGGGGTCGTACTTCTGGAAACACCATATATTTT
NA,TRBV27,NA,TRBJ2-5,CASSKRLRGETQYF,TGTGCCAGCAGTAAACGACTCAGAGGAGAGACCCAGTACTTC
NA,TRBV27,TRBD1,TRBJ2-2,CASKLIGGNGELFF,TGTGCCAGCAAATTGATAGGGGGCAACGGGGAGCTGTTTTTT
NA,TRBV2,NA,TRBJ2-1,CASKSAVRSYNEQFF,TGTGCCAGCAAGTCAGCGGTCCGCTCCTACAATGAGCAGTTCTTC
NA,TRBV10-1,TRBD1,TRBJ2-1,CASNRDRVGEQFF,TGCGCCAGCAACCGGGACAGGGTGGGTGAGCAGTTCTTC
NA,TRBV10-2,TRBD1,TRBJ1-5,CASSEPYPTGKEDQPQHF,TGCGCCAGCAGTGAGCCCTACCCGACAGGGAAGGAGGATCAGCCCCAGCATTTT
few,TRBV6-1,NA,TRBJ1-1,CASSEWGVMNTEAFF,TGTGCCAGCAGTGAGTGGGGGGTCATGAACACTGAAGCTTTCTTT
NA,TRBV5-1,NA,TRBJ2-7,CASSGLTGTSDEQYF,TGCGCCAGCAGCGGTTTGACAGGGACTTCGGACGAGCAGTACTTC
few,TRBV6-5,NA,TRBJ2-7,CASSYQLPGTYEQYF,TGTGCCAGCAGTTACCAACTCCCAGGGACCTACGAGCAGTACTTC
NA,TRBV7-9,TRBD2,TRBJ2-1,CASSRSGGAVRNEQFF,TGTGCCAGCAGCCGTAGCGGGGGGGCCGTTCGGAATGAGCAGTTCTTC
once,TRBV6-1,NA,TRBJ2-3,CASSNRASTDTQYF,TGTGCCAGCAGCAACAGGGCTAGCACAGATACGCAGTATTTT
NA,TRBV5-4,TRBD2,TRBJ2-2,CASSLPAGGRGAGGELFF,TGTGCCAGCAGCTTACCAGCGGGGGGCCGTGGGGCTGGCGGGGAGCTGTTTTTT
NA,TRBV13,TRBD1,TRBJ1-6,CASSSRGTGGHNSPLHF,TGTGCCAGCAGCTCAAGGGGGACAGGGGGTCATAATTCACCCCTCCACTTT
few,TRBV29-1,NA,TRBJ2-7,CSYRQADSYEQYF,TGCAGCTATAGACAAGCCGACTCCTACGAGCAGTACTTC
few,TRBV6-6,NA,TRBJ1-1,CASSYSTSRREAFF,TGTGCCAGCAGTTACTCGACATCGCGAAGGGAAGCTTTCTTT
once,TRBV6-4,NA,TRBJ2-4,CARLRANDSSKNIQYF,TGTGCCAGGTTACGAGCAAACGATTCCTCCAAAAACATTCAGTACTTC
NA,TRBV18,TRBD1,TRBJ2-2,CASSPPGTGGTGELFF,TGTGCCAGCTCACCACCCGGGACAGGGGGCACCGGGGAGCTGTTTTTT
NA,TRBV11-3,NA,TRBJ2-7,CASSLVGGSYEQYF,TGTGCCAGCAGCTTAGTAGGCGGCTCCTACGAGCAGTACTTC
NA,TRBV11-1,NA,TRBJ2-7,CASSPRQGGYEQYF,TGTGCCAGCAGCCCCCGACAGGGAGGCTACGAGCAGTACTTC
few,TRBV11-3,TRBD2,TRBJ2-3,CASSSGLAGSTDTQYF,TGTGCCAGCAGCTCGGGACTAGCGGGCTCCACAGATACGCAGTATTTT
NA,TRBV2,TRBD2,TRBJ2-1,CASPGLAGGVEQFF,TGTGCCAGCCCCGGACTAGCGGGAGGAGTTGAGCAGTTCTTC
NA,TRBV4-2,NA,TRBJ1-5,CASSQDKPYGQPQHF,TGTGCCAGCAGCCAAGACAAGCCATATGGTCAGCCCCAGCATTTT
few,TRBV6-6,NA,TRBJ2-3,CASRQRLSTDTQYF,TGTGCCAGCAGGCAGAGACTTAGCACAGATACGCAGTATTTT
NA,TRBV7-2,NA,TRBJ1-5,CASSFDSNNQPQHF,TGTGCCAGCAGTTTTGACAGTAACAATCAGCCCCAGCATTTT
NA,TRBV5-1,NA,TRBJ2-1,CASTPGDSYNEQFF,TGCGCCAGCACGCCGGGGGACTCCTACAATGAGCAGTTCTTC